The 2 T cell receptor beta chains reported below all come from one sample, sequenced in a study of T cells in Graves' hyperthyroidism and ophthalmopathy. Amplification of TCR beta CDR3 regions used RNA as the template. A first-round RT-PCR of the TCR CDR3 used the HTBI primer set. TCRdb re-called the multiplex PCR reads through MiXCR, storing one row per CDR3 protein. The sample has approximately 600,000 distinct CDR3 sequences, around 15% seen once; the top ten hold 3.8%. Input material: blood. These TCRs come from a woman in her thirties with Graves' hyperthyroidism.

The gene calls are TRBV6-2 or TRBV6-3 and TRBJ2-5; 14 bases align to TRBD2. Trimming at V came to 5 bases and at J to 2 bases, leaving 4 bases not matched to a gene. Germline V gene sequence: CDR1 MNHEY, CDR2 SVGEGT. CDR3 size: 16 residues. This CDR3 is CASSGLAGGVQETQYF. The CDR3 coding sequence is TGTGCCAGCAGTGGACTAGCGGGAGGTGTGCAAGAGACCCAGTACTTC.

This sequence joins TRBV5-1 and TRBJ1-1; a weak D match, TRBD1 (5 bases). Germline V gene data show CDR1 as SGHRS and CDR2 as YFSETQ. The CDR3 runs 17 residues. V was cut by 7 bases and J by 5 bases, with 27 bases left in between. CDR3 bases: TGCGCCAGCTCCCGGGGGGATATGAGGATCGGGGAAACTGAAGCTTTCTTT. Translating it yields CASSRGDMRIGETEAFF. The whole variable domain, remainder taken from reference TRBV5-1 and TRBJ1-1, is KAGVTQTPRYLIKTRGQQVTLSCSPISGHRSVSWYQQTPGQGLQFLFEYFSETQRNKGNFPGRFSGRQFSNSRSEMNVSTLELGDSALYLCASSRGDMRIGETEAFFGQGTRLTVV.